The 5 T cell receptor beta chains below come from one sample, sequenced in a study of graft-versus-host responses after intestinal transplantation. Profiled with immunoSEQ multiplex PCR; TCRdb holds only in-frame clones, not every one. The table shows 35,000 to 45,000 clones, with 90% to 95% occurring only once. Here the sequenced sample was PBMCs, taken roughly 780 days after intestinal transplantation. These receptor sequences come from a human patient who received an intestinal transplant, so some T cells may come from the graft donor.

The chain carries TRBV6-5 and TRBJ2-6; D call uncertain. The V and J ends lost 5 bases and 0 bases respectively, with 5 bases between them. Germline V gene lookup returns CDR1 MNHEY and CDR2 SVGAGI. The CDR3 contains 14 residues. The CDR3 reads CASSGVSGANVLTF. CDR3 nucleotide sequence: TGTGCCAGCAGTGGGGTCTCTGGGGCCAACGTCCTGACTTTC.

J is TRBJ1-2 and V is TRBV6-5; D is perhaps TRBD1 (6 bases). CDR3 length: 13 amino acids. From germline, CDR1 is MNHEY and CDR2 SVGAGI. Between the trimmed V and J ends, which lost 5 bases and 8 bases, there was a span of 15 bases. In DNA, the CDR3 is TGTGCCAGCAGTCAACAGGGAGCGGGAGGCTACACCTTC. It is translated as CASSQQGAGGYTF.

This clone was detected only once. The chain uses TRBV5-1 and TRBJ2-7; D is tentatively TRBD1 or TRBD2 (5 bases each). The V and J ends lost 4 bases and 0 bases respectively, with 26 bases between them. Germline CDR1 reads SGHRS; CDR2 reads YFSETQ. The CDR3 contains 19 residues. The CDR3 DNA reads TGCGCCAGCAGCCCGGGTCAAGAGGGGTACCTTGTGCTCTCCTACGAGCAGTACTTC. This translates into CASSPGQEGYLVLSYEQYF.

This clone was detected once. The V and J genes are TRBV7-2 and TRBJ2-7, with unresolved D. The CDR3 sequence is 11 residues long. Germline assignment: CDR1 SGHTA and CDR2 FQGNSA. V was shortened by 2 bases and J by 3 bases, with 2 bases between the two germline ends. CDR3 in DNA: TGTGCCAGCAGCTTAATCTACGAGCAGTACTTC. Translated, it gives CASSLIYEQYF. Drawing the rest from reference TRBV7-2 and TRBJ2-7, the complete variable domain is GAGVSQSPSNKVTEKGKDVELRCDPISGHTALYWYRQSLGQGLEFLIYFQGNSAPDKSGLPSDRFSAERTGGSVSTLTIQRTQQEDSAVYLCASSLIYEQYFGPGTRLTVT.

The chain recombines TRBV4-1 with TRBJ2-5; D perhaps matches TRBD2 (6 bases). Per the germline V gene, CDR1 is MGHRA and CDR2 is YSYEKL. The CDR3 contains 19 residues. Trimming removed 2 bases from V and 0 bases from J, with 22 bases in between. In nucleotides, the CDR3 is TGCGCCAGCAGCCAATGGGGGGTTGTAGGGCAGGATTACCAAGAGACCCAGTACTTC. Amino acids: CASSQWGVVGQDYQETQYF.